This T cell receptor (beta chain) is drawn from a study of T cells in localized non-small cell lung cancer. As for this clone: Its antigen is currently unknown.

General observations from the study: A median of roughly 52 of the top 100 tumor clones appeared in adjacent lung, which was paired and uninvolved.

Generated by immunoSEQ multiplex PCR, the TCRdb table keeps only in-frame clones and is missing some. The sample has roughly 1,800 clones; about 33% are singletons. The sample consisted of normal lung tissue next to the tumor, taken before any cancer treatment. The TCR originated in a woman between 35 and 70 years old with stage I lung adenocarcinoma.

DNA for the CDR3: TGTGTAACGTCGGGGACGAACACCGGGGAGCTGTTTTTT. As protein: CVTSGTNTGELFF. This chain connects TRBV19 to TRBJ2-2, with a weak D call TRBD2 (5 bases). Germline loops: CDR1 LNHDA, CDR2 SQIVND (reference sequence). This CDR3 has 13 amino acids. The whole variable domain, filled in from reference TRBV19 and TRBJ2-2, reads DGGITQSPKYLFRKEGQNVTLSCEQNLNHDAMYWYRQDPGQGLRLIYYSQIVNDFQKGDIAEGYSVSREKKESFPLTVTSAQKNPTAFYLCVTSGTNTGELFFGEGSRLTVL.